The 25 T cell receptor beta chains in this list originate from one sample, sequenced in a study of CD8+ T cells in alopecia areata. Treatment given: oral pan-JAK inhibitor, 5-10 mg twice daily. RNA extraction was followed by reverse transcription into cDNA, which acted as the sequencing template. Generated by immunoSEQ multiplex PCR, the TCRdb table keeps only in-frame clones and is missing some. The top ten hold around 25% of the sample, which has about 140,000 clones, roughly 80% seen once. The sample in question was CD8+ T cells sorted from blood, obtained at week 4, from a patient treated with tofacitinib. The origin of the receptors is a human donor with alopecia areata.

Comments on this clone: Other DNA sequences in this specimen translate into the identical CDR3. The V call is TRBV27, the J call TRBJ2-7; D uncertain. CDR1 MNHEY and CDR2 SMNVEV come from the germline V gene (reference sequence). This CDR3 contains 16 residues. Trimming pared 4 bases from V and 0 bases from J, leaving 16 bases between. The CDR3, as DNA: TGTGCCAGCAGTTCCCGGACGCCCACCCTCTCCTACGAGCAGTACTTC. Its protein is CASSSRTPTLSYEQYF.

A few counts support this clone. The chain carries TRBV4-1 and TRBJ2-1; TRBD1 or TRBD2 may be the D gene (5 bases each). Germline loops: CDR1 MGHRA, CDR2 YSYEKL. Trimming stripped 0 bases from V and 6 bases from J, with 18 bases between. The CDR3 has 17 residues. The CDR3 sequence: CASSQEGSGTDGNEQFF. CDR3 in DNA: TGCGCCAGCAGCCAAGAAGGGAGTGGGACGGACGGCAATGAGCAGTTCTTC.

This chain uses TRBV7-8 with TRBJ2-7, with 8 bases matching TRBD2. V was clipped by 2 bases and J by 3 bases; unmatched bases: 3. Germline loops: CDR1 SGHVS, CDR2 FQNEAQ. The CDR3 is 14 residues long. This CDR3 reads CASSLIAGFYEQYF. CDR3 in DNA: TGTGCCAGCAGCTTAATAGCGGGGTTCTACGAGCAGTACTTC.

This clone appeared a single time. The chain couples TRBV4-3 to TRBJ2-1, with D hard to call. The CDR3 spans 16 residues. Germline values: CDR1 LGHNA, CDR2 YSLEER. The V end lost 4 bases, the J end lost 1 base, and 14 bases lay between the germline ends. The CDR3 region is CASSLRHRGSYNEQFF. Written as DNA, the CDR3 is TGCGCCAGCAGCCTCCGTCACCGAGGATCCTACAATGAGCAGTTCTTC.

CDR3 DNA sequence: TGTGCCAGCAGCTTAGAGGTTTTGGACTACTCCTACGAGCAGTACTTC. Translation: CASSLEVLDYSYEQYF. This chain joins TRBV7-2 and TRBJ2-7, with TRBD2 as a possible D gene (6 bases). V lost 1 base to trimming and J lost 0 bases, with 13 bases between them. This CDR3 contains 16 residues. Germline CDR1 and CDR2: SGHTA and FQGNSA.

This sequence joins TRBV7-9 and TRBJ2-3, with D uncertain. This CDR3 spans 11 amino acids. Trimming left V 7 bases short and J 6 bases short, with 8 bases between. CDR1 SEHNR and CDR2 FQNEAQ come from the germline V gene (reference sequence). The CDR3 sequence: CASNPGDTQYF. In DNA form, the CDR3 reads TGTGCCAGCAACCCCGGGGATACGCAGTATTTT.

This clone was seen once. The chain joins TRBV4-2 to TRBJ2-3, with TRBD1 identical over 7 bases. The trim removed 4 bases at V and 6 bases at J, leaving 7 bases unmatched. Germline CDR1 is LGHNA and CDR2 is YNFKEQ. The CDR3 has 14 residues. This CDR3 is CASSLEGGKDTQYF. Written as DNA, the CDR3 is TGTGCCAGCAGCCTCGAAGGGGGCAAGGATACGCAGTATTTT.

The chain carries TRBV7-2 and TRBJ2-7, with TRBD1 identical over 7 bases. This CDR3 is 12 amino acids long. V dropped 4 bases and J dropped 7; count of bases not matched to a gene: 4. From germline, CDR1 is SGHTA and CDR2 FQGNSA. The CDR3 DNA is TGTGCCAGCAGCTCCCCCAGGGGGGAGCAGTACTTC. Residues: CASSSPRGEQYF. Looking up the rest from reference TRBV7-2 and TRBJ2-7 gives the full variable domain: GAGVSQSPSNKVTEKGKDVELRCDPISGHTALYWYRQSLGQGLEFLIYFQGNSAPDKSGLPSDRFSAERTGGSVSTLTIQRTQQEDSAVYLCASSSPRGEQYFGPGTRLTVT.

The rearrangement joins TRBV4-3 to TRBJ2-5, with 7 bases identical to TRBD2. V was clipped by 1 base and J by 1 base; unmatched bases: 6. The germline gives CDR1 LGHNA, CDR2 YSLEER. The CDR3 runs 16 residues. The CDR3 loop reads CASSQGRASGQETQYF. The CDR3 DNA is TGCGCCAGCAGCCAAGGGAGGGCTAGCGGCCAAGAGACCCAGTACTTC.

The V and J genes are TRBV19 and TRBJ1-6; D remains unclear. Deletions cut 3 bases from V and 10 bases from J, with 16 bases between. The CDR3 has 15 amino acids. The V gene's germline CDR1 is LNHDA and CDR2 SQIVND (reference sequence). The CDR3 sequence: CASSITAGRTSPLHF. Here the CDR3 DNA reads TGTGCCAGTAGTATTACGGCAGGTCGGACGTCACCCCTCCACTTT.

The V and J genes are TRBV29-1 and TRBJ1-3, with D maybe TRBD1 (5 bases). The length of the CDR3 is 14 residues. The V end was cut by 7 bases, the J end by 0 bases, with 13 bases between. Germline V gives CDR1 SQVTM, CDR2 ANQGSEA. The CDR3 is CSAGGGTSGNTIYF. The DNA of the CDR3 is TGCAGCGCCGGCGGGGGGACCTCTGGAAACACCATATATTTT.

This CDR3 is CASSLVEGSEAFF. The DNA of the CDR3 is TGTGCCAGCAGCTTGGTGGAGGGGTCTGAAGCTTTCTTT. This chain uses TRBV7-3 with TRBJ1-1; the D gene is possibly TRBD1 (5 bases). Germline CDR1 and CDR2: SGHTA and FQGTGA. V shed 3 bases and J shed 6 bases, with 11 bases lying between them. The CDR3 has 13 amino acids.

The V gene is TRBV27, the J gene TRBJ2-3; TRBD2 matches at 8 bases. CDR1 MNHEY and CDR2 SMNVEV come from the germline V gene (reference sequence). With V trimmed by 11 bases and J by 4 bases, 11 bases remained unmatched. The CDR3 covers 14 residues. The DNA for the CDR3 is TGTGCCGCTGGGGGACTAGTCCTCCCAGATACGCAGTATTTT. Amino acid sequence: CAAGGLVLPDTQYF.

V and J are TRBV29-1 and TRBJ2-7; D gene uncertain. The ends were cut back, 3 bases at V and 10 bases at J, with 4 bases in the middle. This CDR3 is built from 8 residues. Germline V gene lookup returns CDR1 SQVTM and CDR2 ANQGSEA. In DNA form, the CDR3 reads TGCAGCGTTGATGGACAGTACTTC. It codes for CSVDGQYF.

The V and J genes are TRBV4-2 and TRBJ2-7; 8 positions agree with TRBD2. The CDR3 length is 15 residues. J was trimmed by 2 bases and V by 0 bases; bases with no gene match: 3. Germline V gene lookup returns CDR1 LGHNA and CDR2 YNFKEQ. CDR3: CASSQDWGLAYEQYF. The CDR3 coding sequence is TGTGCCAGCAGCCAAGATTGGGGACTAGCCTACGAGCAGTACTTC.

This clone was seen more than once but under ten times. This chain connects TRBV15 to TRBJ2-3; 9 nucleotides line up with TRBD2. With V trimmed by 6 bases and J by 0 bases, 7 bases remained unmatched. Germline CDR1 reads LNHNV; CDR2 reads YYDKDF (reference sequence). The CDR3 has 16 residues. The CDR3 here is CATRNMSGGSTDTQYF. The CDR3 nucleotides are TGTGCCACCAGAAATATGAGCGGGGGGAGCACAGATACGCAGTATTTT.

The CDR3 spells CASSFPSGGTREQYF. CDR3 nucleotide sequence: TGCGCCAGCAGCTTCCCTAGCGGGGGGACCCGAGAGCAGTACTTC. V is TRBV5-1 and J is TRBJ2-7, with 11 nucleotides matching TRBD2. Germline-derived CDR1 and CDR2 are SGHRS and YFSETQ. J gave up 7 bases and V 2 bases, and 8 bases lay outside the gene matches. This CDR3 is 15 amino acids long.

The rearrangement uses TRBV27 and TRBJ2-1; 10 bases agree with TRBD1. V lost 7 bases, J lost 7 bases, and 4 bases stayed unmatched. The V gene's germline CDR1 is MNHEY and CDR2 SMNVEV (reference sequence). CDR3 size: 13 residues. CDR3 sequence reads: CASTWTGGNEQFF. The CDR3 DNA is TGTGCCAGCACCTGGACAGGGGGGAATGAGCAGTTCTTC.

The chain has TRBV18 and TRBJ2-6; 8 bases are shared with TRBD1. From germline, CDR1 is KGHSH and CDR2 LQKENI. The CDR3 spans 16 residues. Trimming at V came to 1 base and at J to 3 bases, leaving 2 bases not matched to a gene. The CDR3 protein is CASSPLDRDGANVLTF. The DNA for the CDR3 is TGTGCCAGCTCACCACTGGACAGGGATGGGGCCAACGTCCTGACTTTC.

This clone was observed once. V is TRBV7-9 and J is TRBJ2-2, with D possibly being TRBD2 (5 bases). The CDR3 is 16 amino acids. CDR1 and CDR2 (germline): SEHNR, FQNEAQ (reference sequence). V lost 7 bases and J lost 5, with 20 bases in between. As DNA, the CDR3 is TGTGCCAGCACCCCGGGTGAGAGGGTACGGACCGGGGAGCTGTTTTTT. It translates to CASTPGERVRTGELFF.

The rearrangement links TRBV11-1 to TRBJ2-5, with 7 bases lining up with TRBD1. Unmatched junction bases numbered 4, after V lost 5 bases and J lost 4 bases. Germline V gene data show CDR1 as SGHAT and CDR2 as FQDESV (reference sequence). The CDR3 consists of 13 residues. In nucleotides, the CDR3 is TGTGCCAGCAGCCCGACAGGGACAGAGACCCAGTACTTC. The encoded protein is CASSPTGTETQYF. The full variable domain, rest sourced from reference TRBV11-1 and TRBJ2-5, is EAEVAQSPRYKITEKSQAVAFWCDPISGHATLYWYRQILGQGPELLVQFQDESVVDDSQLPKDRFSAERLKGVDSTLKIQPAELGDSAMYLCASSPTGTETQYFGPGTRLLVL.

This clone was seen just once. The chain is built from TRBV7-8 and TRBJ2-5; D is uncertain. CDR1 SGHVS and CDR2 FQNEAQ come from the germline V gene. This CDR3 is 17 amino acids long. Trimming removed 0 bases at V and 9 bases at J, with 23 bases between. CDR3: CASSLAARVGRPEAQYF. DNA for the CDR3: TGTGCCAGCAGCTTAGCTGCGCGAGTAGGCCGACCAGAAGCCCAGTACTTC. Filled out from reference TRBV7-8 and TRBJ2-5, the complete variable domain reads GAGVSQSPRYKVAKRGQDVALRCDPISGHVSLFWYQQALGQGPEFLTYFQNEAQLDKSGLPSDRFFAERPEGSVSTLKIQRTQQEDSAVYLCASSLAARVGRPEAQYFGPGTRLLVL.

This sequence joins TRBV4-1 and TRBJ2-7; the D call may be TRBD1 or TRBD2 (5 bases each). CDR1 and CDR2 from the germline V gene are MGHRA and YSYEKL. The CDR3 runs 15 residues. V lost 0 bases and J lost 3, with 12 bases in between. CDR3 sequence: CASSQDPGRNYEQYF. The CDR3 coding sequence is TGCGCCAGCAGCCAAGACCCGGGACGAAACTACGAGCAGTACTTC.

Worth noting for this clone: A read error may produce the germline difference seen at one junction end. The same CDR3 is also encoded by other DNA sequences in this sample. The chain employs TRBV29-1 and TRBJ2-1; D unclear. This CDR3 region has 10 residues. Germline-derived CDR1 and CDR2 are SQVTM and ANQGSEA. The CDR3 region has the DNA TGCAGCGTGGGCCACAACGAGCAGTTCTTC. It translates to CSVGHNEQFF.

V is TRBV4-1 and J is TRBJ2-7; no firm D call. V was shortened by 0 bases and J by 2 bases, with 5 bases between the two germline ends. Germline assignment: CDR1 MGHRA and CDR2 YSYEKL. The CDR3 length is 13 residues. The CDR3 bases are TGCGCCAGCAGCCAAGATCAGACCTACGAGCAGTACTTC. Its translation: CASSQDQTYEQYF.